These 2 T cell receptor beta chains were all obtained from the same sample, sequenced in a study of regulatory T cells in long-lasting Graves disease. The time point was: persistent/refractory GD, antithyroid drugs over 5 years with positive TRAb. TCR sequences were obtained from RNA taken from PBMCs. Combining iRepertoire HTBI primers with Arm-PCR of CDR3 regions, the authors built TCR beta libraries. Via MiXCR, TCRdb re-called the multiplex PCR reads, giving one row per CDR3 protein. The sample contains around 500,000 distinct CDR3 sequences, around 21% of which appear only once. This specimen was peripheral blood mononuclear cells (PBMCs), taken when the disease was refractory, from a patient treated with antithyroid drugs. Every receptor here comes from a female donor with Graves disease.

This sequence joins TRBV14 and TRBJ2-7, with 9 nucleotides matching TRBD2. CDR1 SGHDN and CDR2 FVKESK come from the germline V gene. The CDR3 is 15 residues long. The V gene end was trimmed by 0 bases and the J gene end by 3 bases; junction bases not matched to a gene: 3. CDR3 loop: CASSQETSGFYEQYF. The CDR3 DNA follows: TGTGCCAGCAGCCAAGAGACTAGCGGCTTCTACGAGCAGTACTTC.

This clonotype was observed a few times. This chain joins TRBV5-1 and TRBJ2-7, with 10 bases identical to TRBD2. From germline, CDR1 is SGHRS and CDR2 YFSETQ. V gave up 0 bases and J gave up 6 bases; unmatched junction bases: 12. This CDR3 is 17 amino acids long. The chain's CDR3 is CASSLGQREGRQFEQYF. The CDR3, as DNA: TGCGCCAGCAGCTTGGGACAGCGGGAGGGCCGTCAGTTCGAGCAGTACTTC. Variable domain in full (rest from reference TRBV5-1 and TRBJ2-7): KAGVTQTPRYLIKTRGQQVTLSCSPISGHRSVSWYQQTPGQGLQFLFEYFSETQRNKGNFPGRFSGRQFSNSRSEMNVSTLELGDSALYLCASSLGQREGRQFEQYFGPGTRLTVT.